This T cell receptor (beta chain) stems from a study of CD8 T cells in Susac syndrome. Study conclusions and caveats: It was acknowledged in the study that the number of individuals who were included in its TCR sequencing and HLA analysis was relatively small.

This clonotype was detected a few times. Its antigen is not identified. When the RNA was reverse transcribed, random hexamers were used with an input of about 0.45 to 1 ug. TCRdb ran MiXCR on the immunoSEQ multiplex PCR reads and lists one entry per CDR3 protein. The data hold about 140,000 distinct CDR3 sequences, with approximately 95% observed a single time. CDR3 length: 15 residues. The V gene lost 6 bases and the J gene lost 0 bases, with 9 bases spanning the gap. Germline lookup yields CDR1 LNHDA and CDR2 SQIVND (reference sequence). The specimen sequenced was CD8+ T cells from PBMCs. This receptor was identified in a human donor with Susac syndrome. The V and J genes are TRBV19 and TRBJ2-6; D uncertain. The CDR3 bases are TGTGCCAGTAGCCTCCGTTCCTCTGGGGCCAACGTCCTGACTTTC. This translates into CASSLRSSGANVLTF. The whole variable domain, remainder taken from reference TRBV19 and TRBJ2-6, is DGGITQSPKYLFRKEGQNVTLSCEQNLNHDAMYWYRQDPGQGLRLIYYSQIVNDFQKGDIAEGYSVSREKKESFPLTVTSAQKNPTAFYLCASSLRSSGANVLTFGAGSRLTVL.